This TCR beta chain was captured in a study of blood T cell repertoires in COVID-19. Here immunoSEQ multiplex PCR was the method, and the copy in TCRdb shows in-frame clones only, minus some. The profile shows about 220,000 clones, less than 90% of them singletons. The ends lost 5 bases at V and 2 bases at J; junction bases unmatched: 4. CDR1 is SGHTA, CDR2 FQGNSA, per germline. This CDR3 is 14 amino acids long. The TCR originated in a woman between 35 and 50 years old who had recovered from COVID-19. The source material was PBMCs or T cells enriched from blood (not recorded which). This chain uses TRBV7-2 with TRBJ2-5, with TRBD1 matching over 8 bases. Here the CDR3 reads CASSPGTGQETQYF. Here the CDR3 DNA reads TGTGCCAGCAGCCCAGGGACAGGTCAAGAGACCCAGTACTTC.